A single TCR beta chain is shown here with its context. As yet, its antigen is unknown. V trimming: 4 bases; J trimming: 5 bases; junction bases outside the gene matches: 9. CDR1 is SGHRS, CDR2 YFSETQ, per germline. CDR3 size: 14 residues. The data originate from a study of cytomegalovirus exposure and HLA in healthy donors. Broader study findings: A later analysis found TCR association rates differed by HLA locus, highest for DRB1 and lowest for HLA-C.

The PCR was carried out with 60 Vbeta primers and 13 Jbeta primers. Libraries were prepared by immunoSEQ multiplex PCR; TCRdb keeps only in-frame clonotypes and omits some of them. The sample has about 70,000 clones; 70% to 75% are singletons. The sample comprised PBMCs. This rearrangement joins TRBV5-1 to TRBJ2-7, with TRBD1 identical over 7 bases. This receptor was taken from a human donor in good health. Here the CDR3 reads CASSPTDRVHEQYF. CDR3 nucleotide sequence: TGCGCCAGCAGCCCCACAGACAGGGTCCACGAGCAGTACTTC.